This TCR beta chain emerged from a study of low-dose radiotherapy and immunotherapy resistance in tumors. Looking at the study overall: Cohort 1 received 0.5 Gy per fraction every 2 weeks, totaling 6.5 Gy. Every two weeks, cyclophosphamide 200 mg/m2 was infused one day before radiation plus immunotherapy.

This CDR3 comprises 14 residues. Germline CDR1 reads SNHLY; CDR2 reads FYNNEI. The germline V and J ends were trimmed by 6 bases and 2 bases, with 14 bases remaining between them. This clonotype was counted at least ten times. Covering alpha and beta chains, TRAV- and TRBV-specific primers were used for the first-strand cDNA. TCR amplification used 20 to 25 PCR cycles, a constant-region primer and a V-primer adapter. In vitro transcription amplified isolated mRNA. TCRdb redid the calling of the reads with MiXCR, one entry per CDR3 protein. The table has under 110,000 distinct CDR3 sequences, 20% seen once; the top ten hold 4.1%. The sample's time point: after trial treatment. Treatment described: LDRT plus nivolumab, ipilimumab, low-dose cyclophosphamide and aspirin (RACIN trial). The treatment that donors received included nivolumab, ipilimumab, aspirin, low-dose cyclophosphamide and low-dose radiotherapy.

This material consisted of PBMCs, taken after low-dose radiotherapy plus immunotherapy. This clonotype originated in a male donor with prostate cancer. The V gene is TRBV2, the J gene TRBJ2-7; possibly TRBD2 for D (7 bases). The CDR3 protein is CASSEQGGPYEQYF. The CDR3, as DNA: TGTGCCAGCAGCGAACAGGGAGGGCCCTACGAGCAGTACTTC.